A single sample is the source of the 20 T cell receptor beta chains below, sequenced in a study of blood T cell repertoires in COVID-19. TCRdb keeps only in-frame clones here, not all; method: immunoSEQ multiplex PCR. The table shows fewer than 85,000 clones, with 70% to 90% occurring only once. The sample taken for sequencing was peripheral blood. The receptors stem from a man in his sixties with acute or convalescent COVID-19.

The J gene is TRBJ1-2, the V gene TRBV7-2; TRBD1 agrees at 8 bases. Germline V lookup: CDR1 SGHTA, CDR2 FQGNSA. The CDR3 covers 15 residues. V shed 3 bases, J shed 4 bases, and the junction held 7 bases outside the gene matches. The CDR3: CASSLDRDSPYGYTF. CDR3 DNA sequence: TGTGCCAGCAGCTTGGACAGGGACAGTCCCTATGGCTACACCTTC.

In this sample, this clone turned up a few times. In nucleotides, the CDR3 is TGTGCCAGTAGCCAAGGACAGGGTAGAACTTCACCCCTCCACTTT. It specifies CASSQGQGRTSPLHF. The chain couples TRBV19 to TRBJ1-6; 8 nucleotides line up with TRBD1. This CDR3 comprises 15 residues. After removal of 6 bases from V and 9 bases from J, the junction contained 10 bases not matched to a gene. Germline V gene lookup returns CDR1 LNHDA and CDR2 SQIVND (reference sequence).

The chain is built from TRBV6-1 and TRBJ1-2; 10 nucleotides line up with TRBD1. In germline, CDR1 is MNHNS, CDR2 SASEGT. The V gene end was trimmed by 2 bases and the J gene end by 8 bases; junction bases not matched to a gene: 5. The CDR3 length is 14 residues. CDR3 sequence reads: CASSEWTGGEGYTF. CDR3 nucleotide sequence: TGTGCCAGCAGTGAATGGACAGGGGGGGAAGGCTACACCTTC.

This clone was recorded once. This chain joins TRBV4-2 and TRBJ1-5; perhaps TRBD1 as D (6 bases). With 0 bases removed from V and 1 base from J, the gap between germline ends came to 10 bases. The germline gives CDR1 LGHNA, CDR2 YNFKEQ. There are 16 residues in the CDR3. The CDR3 DNA reads TGTGCCAGCAGCCAAGAAGCAGGGGCAAGCAATCAGCCCCAGCATTTT. Translating it yields CASSQEAGASNQPQHF.

This clone was observed a handful of times. This chain connects TRBV5-1 to TRBJ1-2; 9 nucleotides match TRBD1. The germline V gene encodes CDR1 SGHRS and CDR2 YFSETQ. With 0 bases clipped from V and 3 bases from J, the junction kept 0 bases outside the gene matches. This CDR3 contains 14 residues. The CDR3 sequence is CASSLGTGDYGYTF. DNA for the CDR3: TGCGCCAGCAGCTTGGGGACAGGGGACTATGGCTACACCTTC.

The chain combines TRBV5-1 with TRBJ1-6; 9 bases agree with TRBD1. V shed 0 bases, J shed 11 bases, and the junction held 9 bases outside the gene matches. Looked up from germline, CDR1 is SGHRS and CDR2 is YFSETQ. The CDR3 has 16 amino acids. The CDR3 protein is CASSLDDNRDRAPLHF. Written as DNA, the CDR3 is TGCGCCAGCAGCTTGGACGACAACCGGGACAGGGCACCCCTCCACTTT.

This chain joins TRBV4-1 and TRBJ1-2; TRBD1 matches 8 bases. Germline V gives CDR1 MGHRA, CDR2 YSYEKL. The trim removed 1 base at V and 6 bases at J, leaving 4 bases unmatched. CDR3 size: 14 residues. The CDR3 region has the DNA TGCGCCAGCAGCCAAGGGACAGGGTCCAATGGCTACACCTTC. Translation: CASSQGTGSNGYTF.

The chain couples TRBV6-5 to TRBJ1-1; maybe TRBD1 (6 bases). Germline CDR1 reads MNHEY; CDR2 reads SVGAGI. Trimming removed 7 bases from V and 1 base from J, with 13 bases in between. The CDR3 has 14 amino acids. CDR3 nucleotides: TGTGCCAGCAACAGGGACCCTGCGAACACTGAAGCTTTCTTT. It translates to CASNRDPANTEAFF.

This clone was observed once. J is TRBJ1-5 and V is TRBV28; 10 nucleotides line up with TRBD1. Germline CDR1 reads MDHEN; CDR2 reads SYDVKM. Trimming removed 5 bases from V and 1 base from J; junction bases left unmatched: 11. The CDR3 length is 18 residues. The CDR3 nucleotides read TGTGCCAGCAGTACCGGGACAGGGGTCGTCTCCAGCAATCAGCCCCAGCATTTT. Translating gives CASSTGTGVVSSNQPQHF.

This clone appeared once. The genes are TRBV2 and TRBJ2-2; 7 bases line up with TRBD1. J was trimmed by 4 bases and V by 8 bases; bases with no gene match: 10. The V gene's germline CDR1 is SNHLY and CDR2 FYNNEI. The CDR3 is 15 residues long. For the CDR3, the DNA is TGTGCCAGCGGGCCTCGGGCAGGGGGCACCGGGGAGCTGTTTTTT. Translating it yields CASGPRAGGTGELFF.

In nucleotides, the CDR3 is TGTGCCAGCAGCCCCTCTGCGCATCCCCAGCATTTT. Translated: CASSPSAHPQHF. The chain combines TRBV12-3 or TRBV12-4 with TRBJ1-5; D remains ambiguous. V shed 6 bases and J shed 10 bases, with 13 bases lying between them. This CDR3 has 12 residues.

The J gene is TRBJ1-2, the V gene TRBV10-3; TRBD1 agrees at 10 bases. The V gene end was trimmed by 3 bases and the J gene end by 8 bases; junction bases not matched to a gene: 15. The CDR3 has 17 residues. The V gene's germline CDR1 is ENHRY and CDR2 SYGVKD. Here the CDR3 reads CAISDAGTGAARGGYTF. CDR3 bases: TGTGCCATCAGTGATGCCGGGACAGGGGCCGCCCGGGGAGGCTACACCTTC.

The chain joins TRBV6-2 or TRBV6-3 to TRBJ1-1; tentative D call: TRBD1 (5 bases). The CDR3 is made up of 14 amino acids. Germline-derived CDR1 and CDR2 are MNHEY and SVGEGT. Trimming cost V 6 bases and J 0 bases, with 11 bases left between them. The CDR3 sequence is CASSMTEMNTEAFF. CDR3 bases: TGTGCCAGCAGCATGACAGAAATGAACACTGAAGCTTTCTTT.

CDR3 region: CASSQDARGSNYGYTF. The CDR3 DNA reads as TGCGCCAGCAGCCAAGATGCAAGGGGGAGTAACTATGGCTACACCTTC. The J gene is TRBJ1-2, the V gene TRBV4-3; tentatively, D is TRBD1 (6 bases). V gave up 0 bases and J gave up 1 base, with 12 bases separating them. Germline values: CDR1 LGHNA, CDR2 YSLEER. The CDR3 length is 16 residues.

This clone has a single count. This chain joins TRBV19 and TRBJ1-4; D call uncertain. The CDR3 contains 13 residues. Germline V lookup: CDR1 LNHDA, CDR2 SQIVND (reference sequence). Trimming took 3 bases from V and 8 from J, leaving 10 bases between them. In nucleotides, the CDR3 is TGTGCCAGTAGTATGAGGAGTGGGGAAAAACTGTTTTTT. Its protein is CASSMRSGEKLFF.

The chain is built from TRBV5-1 and TRBJ2-2; no clear D gene. V was cut by 1 base and J by 1 base, with 5 bases left in between. The germline V gene has CDR1 SGHRS and CDR2 YFSETQ. The CDR3 loop spans 14 amino acids. In DNA, the CDR3 is TGCGCCAGCAGCTTGCAGGAGAACACCGGGGAGCTGTTTTTT. This translates into CASSLQENTGELFF.

The chain joins TRBV27 to TRBJ1-2; D is ambiguous. V was shortened by 0 bases and J by 2 bases, with 7 bases between the two germline ends. CDR3 size: 14 residues. Germline CDR1 MNHEY, CDR2 SMNVEV (reference sequence). As DNA, the CDR3 is TGTGCCAGCAGTTTATCATCGGAGAACTATGGCTACACCTTC. It specifies CASSLSSENYGYTF.

The genes are TRBV19 and TRBJ2-1, with 8 bases identical to TRBD2. Trimming cost V 0 bases and J 7 bases; bases outside gene matches: 8. CDR3 size: 16 residues. CDR1 and CDR2 from the germline V gene are LNHDA and SQIVND (reference sequence). This CDR3 reads CASSIDQTGGRNEQFF. The CDR3 DNA reads TGTGCCAGTAGTATAGATCAGACGGGGGGGCGAAATGAGCAGTTCTTC.

The chain employs TRBV6-2 or TRBV6-3 and TRBJ2-7; D might be TRBD1 (6 bases). Per the germline V gene, CDR1 is MNHEY and CDR2 is SVGEGT. The CDR3 is 18 residues long. Trimming removed 4 bases from V and 3 bases from J, with 25 bases in between. The CDR3 sequence is CASSSYHSTGLGNYEQYF. In DNA, the CDR3 is TGTGCCAGCAGTTCCTACCACTCAACAGGGCTTGGGAACTACGAGCAGTACTTC.

The V gene is TRBV10-3, the J gene TRBJ1-2; D gene uncertain. Between the trimmed V and J ends, which lost 0 bases and 8 bases, there was a span of 16 bases. This CDR3 has 15 residues. The germline V gene encodes CDR1 ENHRY and CDR2 SYGVKD. The CDR3, as DNA: TGTGCCATCAGTGAGTCGGAAGGCAGGATCCGCGGCTACACCTTC. Translation gives CAISESEGRIRGYTF.